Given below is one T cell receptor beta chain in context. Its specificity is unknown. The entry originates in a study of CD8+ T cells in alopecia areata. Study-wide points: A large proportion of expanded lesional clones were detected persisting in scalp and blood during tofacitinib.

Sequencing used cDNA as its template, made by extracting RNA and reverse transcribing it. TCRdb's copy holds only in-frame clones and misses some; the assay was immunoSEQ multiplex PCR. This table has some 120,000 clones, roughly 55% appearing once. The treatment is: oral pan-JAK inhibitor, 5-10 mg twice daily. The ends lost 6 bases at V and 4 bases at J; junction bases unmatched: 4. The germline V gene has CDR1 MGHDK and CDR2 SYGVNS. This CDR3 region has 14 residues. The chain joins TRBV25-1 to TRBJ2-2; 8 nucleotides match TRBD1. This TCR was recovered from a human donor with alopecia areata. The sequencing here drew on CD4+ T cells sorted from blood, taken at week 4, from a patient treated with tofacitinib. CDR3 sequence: CASRRTGGTGELFF. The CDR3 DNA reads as TGTGCCAGCAGGCGCACAGGGGGCACCGGGGAGCTGTTTTTT.